This is a list of T cell receptor beta chains from one sample in a study of quantifying T cell responses using KT2 cells. TCRdb fed the UMI-ligation and nested PCR reads into MiXCR, producing one record per CDR3 protein. The table lists approximately 50,000 distinct CDR3 sequences, 9.5% to 13% of them singletons. The sample consisted of PBMCs spiked with cells of the T cell clone KT2. The source is a human donor. CDR3s include the opening cysteine and the closing phenylalanine or tryptophan. Fields, in order: J gene, V gene, D gene, clone size, CDR3 DNA, CDR3 protein. The D gene is left open where the match is weak. Only part of the rows carry a size: once, few, many, or a class if the clone is expanded.

J gene: TRBJ2-7; V gene: TRBV18; D gene: TRBD1; clone size: many; CDR3 DNA: TGTGCCAGCTCACCACAAGGGCAGGGGGCAGGCGAGCAGTACTTC; CDR3 protein: CASSPQGQGAGEQYF
J gene: TRBJ1-2; V gene: TRBV5-1; D gene: NA; clone size: NA; CDR3 DNA: TGCGCCAGCAGCTTGTCCGGGGGACACACAGGGTACTATGGCTACACCTTC; CDR3 protein: CASSLSGGHTGYYGYTF
J gene: TRBJ1-6; V gene: TRBV20-1; D gene: NA; clone size: few; CDR3 DNA: TGCAGTGCTAGATTGGGTTCACCCCTCCACTTT; CDR3 protein: CSARLGSPLHF
J gene: TRBJ1-2; V gene: TRBV28; D gene: TRBD1; clone size: NA; CDR3 DNA: TGTGCCAGCAGTCCCTGGACAGGGGGCTATGACTATGGCTACACCTTC; CDR3 protein: CASSPWTGGYDYGYTF
J gene: TRBJ1-3; V gene: TRBV18; D gene: NA; clone size: NA; CDR3 DNA: TGTGCCAGCTCACCAAATCCGGCCGGCTCTGGAAACACCATATATTTT; CDR3 protein: CASSPNPAGSGNTIYF
J gene: TRBJ2-1; V gene: TRBV9; D gene: NA; clone size: many; CDR3 DNA: TGTGCCAGCAGCGCCAGGGATTCCTACAATGAGCAGTTCTTC; CDR3 protein: CASSARDSYNEQFF
J gene: TRBJ1-5; V gene: TRBV4-1; D gene: TRBD1; clone size: many; CDR3 DNA: TGCGCCAGCAGCCAAGATAGTACAGGGGGTCAGCCCCAGCATTTT; CDR3 protein: CASSQDSTGGQPQHF
J gene: TRBJ2-1; V gene: TRBV6-4; D gene: TRBD2; clone size: NA; CDR3 DNA: TGTGCCAGCAGTGACCGAGCGGGAGCGAACAATGAGCAGTTCTTC; CDR3 protein: CASSDRAGANNEQFF
J gene: TRBJ2-7; V gene: TRBV10-3; D gene: NA; clone size: many; CDR3 DNA: TGTGGAGGGGTCAGCGAGCAGTACTTC; CDR3 protein: CGGVSEQYF
J gene: TRBJ1-2; V gene: TRBV7-2; D gene: NA; clone size: NA; CDR3 DNA: TGTGCCACCGGCTCGTTTGGGGGGGCTGGGGGCTACACCTTC; CDR3 protein: CATGSFGGAGGYTF
J gene: TRBJ1-2; V gene: TRBV29-1; D gene: TRBD1; clone size: few; CDR3 DNA: TGCAGCGTTGAAGAGGGAAGGGGGCGAGGCTACACCTTC; CDR3 protein: CSVEEGRGRGYTF
J gene: TRBJ2-3; V gene: TRBV3-1; D gene: TRBD2; clone size: few; CDR3 DNA: TGTGCCAGCAGCCAAGGACTAGCGGGAGGAGGCACAGATACGCAGTATTTT; CDR3 protein: CASSQGLAGGGTDTQYF
J gene: TRBJ2-7; V gene: TRBV25-1; D gene: NA; clone size: NA; CDR3 DNA: TGTGCCAGCAGTGAGGACCTCAGCTCCTACGAGCAGTACTTC; CDR3 protein: CASSEDLSSYEQYF
J gene: TRBJ1-1; V gene: TRBV2; D gene: NA; clone size: few; CDR3 DNA: TGTGCCAGCACCATACAAGACATGACCCTAAGTGACGCTGAAGCTTTCTTT; CDR3 protein: CASTIQDMTLSDAEAFF
J gene: TRBJ1-6; V gene: TRBV12-5; D gene: NA; clone size: many; CDR3 DNA: TGTGCTAGTGGTTTGAATTCACCCCTCCACTTT; CDR3 protein: CASGLNSPLHF
J gene: TRBJ1-1; V gene: TRBV19; D gene: NA; clone size: few; CDR3 DNA: TGTGCCAGTAGGGGCGGGAACACGCGAACGACTGAAGCTTTCTTT; CDR3 protein: CASRGGNTRTTEAFF
J gene: TRBJ2-3; V gene: TRBV25-1; D gene: TRBD2; clone size: NA; CDR3 DNA: TGTGCCAGCCGAGGGACTAGCGGGGGGACTGATACGCAGTATTTT; CDR3 protein: CASRGTSGGTDTQYF
J gene: TRBJ1-2; V gene: TRBV20-1; D gene: NA; clone size: NA; CDR3 DNA: TGCAGTGCCACCCCACGGGGATCCTATGGCTACACCTTC; CDR3 protein: CSATPRGSYGYTF
J gene: TRBJ2-1; V gene: TRBV11-2; D gene: NA; clone size: many; CDR3 DNA: TGTGCCAGCAGCTTTCGGAGGGAATTCTACAATGAGCAGTTCTTC; CDR3 protein: CASSFRREFYNEQFF
J gene: TRBJ2-5; V gene: TRBV5-6; D gene: TRBD2; clone size: few; CDR3 DNA: TGTGCCAGCAGCTTGGTTGGCAGGGAGGGGGAGACCCAGTACTTC; CDR3 protein: CASSLVGREGETQYF
J gene: TRBJ2-3; V gene: TRBV11-2; D gene: TRBD2; clone size: few; CDR3 DNA: TGTGCCAGCATTTTCGGGGGGAGCACAGATACGCAGTATTTT; CDR3 protein: CASIFGGSTDTQYF
J gene: TRBJ2-3; V gene: TRBV6-4; D gene: NA; clone size: medium-sized; CDR3 DNA: TGTGCCAGCAGTGCCGGGACTAGCACAGATACGCAGTATTTT; CDR3 protein: CASSAGTSTDTQYF
J gene: TRBJ2-1; V gene: TRBV11-3; D gene: NA; clone size: few; CDR3 DNA: TGTGCCAGCAGCTTAGGAGGGACCCATGAGCAGTTCTTC; CDR3 protein: CASSLGGTHEQFF
J gene: TRBJ2-4; V gene: TRBV6-8; D gene: TRBD2; clone size: NA; CDR3 DNA: TGTGCCAGCAGCCCCACGGGACTAGCGGGGGGAAGGTACTTC; CDR3 protein: CASSPTGLAGGRYF
J gene: TRBJ1-1; V gene: TRBV5-1; D gene: NA; clone size: NA; CDR3 DNA: TGCGCCAGCAGCTTGTATGGTCAGGCCACTGAAGCTTTCTTT; CDR3 protein: CASSLYGQATEAFF
J gene: TRBJ2-1; V gene: TRBV20-1; D gene: NA; clone size: many; CDR3 DNA: TGCAGTGCCCCTCCCCCAGGGGCTAACTACAATGAGCAGTTCTTC; CDR3 protein: CSAPPPGANYNEQFF
J gene: TRBJ2-3; V gene: TRBV5-8; D gene: NA; clone size: NA; CDR3 DNA: TGTGCCAGCAGCGTAGGACTTTGGAGACGAGATACGCAGTATTTT; CDR3 protein: CASSVGLWRRDTQYF
J gene: TRBJ2-7; V gene: TRBV18; D gene: TRBD1; clone size: many; CDR3 DNA: TGTGCCAGCTCACGGGACAGCTCCTACGAGCAGTACTTC; CDR3 protein: CASSRDSSYEQYF
J gene: TRBJ2-5; V gene: TRBV5-5; D gene: NA; clone size: many; CDR3 DNA: TGTGCCAGCAGCTTGAATCCGGGATCGAGCCAAGAGACCCAGTACTTC; CDR3 protein: CASSLNPGSSQETQYF
J gene: TRBJ2-1; V gene: TRBV4-1; D gene: TRBD2; clone size: few; CDR3 DNA: TGCGCCAGCAGCGTTCCCCCGGGGGGGCCTGGAAATGAGCAGTTCTTC; CDR3 protein: CASSVPPGGPGNEQFF
J gene: TRBJ1-5; V gene: TRBV15; D gene: NA; clone size: NA; CDR3 DNA: TGTGCCACCAGCAGACCGGGAACACCCAATCAGCCCCAGCATTTT; CDR3 protein: CATSRPGTPNQPQHF
J gene: TRBJ2-1; V gene: TRBV27; D gene: NA; clone size: few; CDR3 DNA: TGTGCCAGCAGTCTAGACAGCAATGAGCAGTTCTTC; CDR3 protein: CASSLDSNEQFF
J gene: TRBJ1-2; V gene: TRBV7-8; D gene: NA; clone size: NA; CDR3 DNA: TGTGCCAGCAGCTTATTGCCAGGGTCGGGTGGCTACACCTTC; CDR3 protein: CASSLLPGSGGYTF
J gene: TRBJ2-1; V gene: TRBV4-2; D gene: TRBD2; clone size: few; CDR3 DNA: TGTGCCAGCAGCCAAGAGGGGACTAGCGGACACAATGAGCAGTTCTTC; CDR3 protein: CASSQEGTSGHNEQFF
J gene: TRBJ1-1; V gene: TRBV12-3/TRBV12-4; D gene: TRBD1; clone size: NA; CDR3 DNA: TGTGCCAGCAGTCCTTGGGACAGCACTGAAGCTTTCTTT; CDR3 protein: CASSPWDSTEAFF
J gene: TRBJ2-3; V gene: TRBV12-3/TRBV12-4; D gene: TRBD2; clone size: many; CDR3 DNA: TGTGCCTGCTCGGGGGGAACAGATACGCAGTATTTT; CDR3 protein: CACSGGTDTQYF
J gene: TRBJ1-4; V gene: TRBV7-9; D gene: NA; clone size: NA; CDR3 DNA: TGTGCCAGCAGCTTGGACACGGAGAGGGAAAAACTGTTTTTT; CDR3 protein: CASSLDTEREKLFF
J gene: TRBJ1-3; V gene: TRBV29-1; D gene: NA; clone size: few; CDR3 DNA: TGCAGCGTTTCGGGAGAAATTTTCAGAAACACCATATATTTT; CDR3 protein: CSVSGEIFRNTIYF
J gene: TRBJ2-7; V gene: TRBV20-1; D gene: TRBD1; clone size: many; CDR3 DNA: TGCAGTGCTAGACGGGACAGGGATTTTTCCGAGCAGTACTTC; CDR3 protein: CSARRDRDFSEQYF